This T cell receptor beta chain was documented in a study of Ad26.COV2.S vaccination and SARS-CoV-2 variants. The germline V and J ends were trimmed by 2 bases and 10 bases, with 14 bases remaining between them. The germline V gene encodes CDR1 SNHLY and CDR2 FYNNEI. This CDR3 comprises 13 residues. This clone was seen only a few times. What it recognizes is unknown. Only in-frame clones appear in the TCRdb table, and some are missing; sequencing was by immunoSEQ multiplex PCR. The sample holds some 190,000 clones, approximately 88% seen once. Study results and limitations: Higher spike-specific TCR breadth was found in vaccine recipients than in placebo recipients. There was a possibility that the TCR breadth and depth analyses underestimated total T cell responses. After vaccination, substantial breadth of spike-specific CD8+ and CD4+ responses was reported.

Specimen: peripheral blood, collected after recovery from COVID-19. This clonotype was sampled from a human donor who had recovered from COVID-19. This rearrangement joins TRBV2 to TRBJ1-2; maybe TRBD1 (6 bases). Written as DNA, the CDR3 is TGTGCCAGCAGTGAAAGGGGGGAATTGGACTACACCTTC. Protein sequence: CASSERGELDYTF.